The TCR beta chain under discussion was sequenced for a study of cytomegalovirus exposure and HLA in healthy donors (dated by TCRdb to the late 2010s). Regarding the research as a whole: The 670 or so repertoires of the first cohort and the roughly 120 validation repertoires were produced on the same platform, according to a later analysis. In addition to the first cohort of roughly 700 subjects, a separate validation cohort of 120 different subjects was used. The study combined high-throughput TCR immunosequencing, statistical association of individual TCRs with disease status, and machine learning to predict cytomegalovirus infection status. The aim of the study was to test whether cataloging public T cell receptors could identify signatures of past pathogen exposure. General conclusions and limits of the study: Most TCR sequences were observed very rarely across donors, whereas some public TCRs were present in many individuals. Subsequent analysis determined that TCRs grouped into clusters in the first cohort also showed a tendency toward co-occurrence across the 90 to 150 validation repertoires, and approximately 94% of cluster scores exceeded 0. A total of 150 or so TCR beta chains were listed by the study as associated with cytomegalovirus. According to the authors, the approach could potentially be generalized to other disease states and immunological phenotypes. A later analysis lacked HLA typing for the validation cohort, so it scored co-occurrence in that cohort across all 120 or so repertoires. In vitro tests confirmed that a few of the cytomegalovirus-associated TCR beta chains recognize cytomegalovirus antigens. The classifier was reported to diagnose cytomegalovirus status with high specificity and sensitivity in both the original and validation cohorts.

As to this clone: Its recognized antigen is unknown. Nothing much larger sits one base from this clone, and base qualities are not available.

There are 15 amino acids in the CDR3, from cysteine to phenylalanine inclusive. Only the CDR3 DNA stays, 45 bases, in frame from base 1. The germline V gene encodes CDR1 SGHTA and CDR2 FQGNSA. Trimming costs V 2 bases and J 0 bases, and their ends lie 8 bases apart. The donors were included in the validation cohort of over a hundred subjects, a group kept apart from the roughly 730-subject first cohort. Libraries were made using the immunoSEQ multiplex PCR assay. The published analysis was carried out like this. A statistical classification framework was built for diagnosing cytomegalovirus status from the catalog of TCR beta chain sequences. Not all clones reach the TCRdb copy of this immuneACCESS table, which keeps in-frame sequences only. Checked studies attribute under half of the gap to unresolved V genes and leave the rest unexplained. D and trimming come from the DNA, and the V and J calls and clone size come from that table. The sample table lists about 130,000 clones, roughly nine tenths of them with a count of one. The ten largest clones capture more than 0.95% of the sample.

The chain employs TRBV7-2 and TRBJ1-5; the D segment cannot be called with confidence. Sample: PBMCs. This receptor was obtained from a woman aged 18-29 years in good health and CMV-seronegative. The DNA is TGTGCCAGCAGCTTACAGATCAATAGCAATCAGCCCCAGCATTTT. Its translation is CASSLQINSNQPQHF. With all but the CDR3 taken from the reference TRBV7-2 and TRBJ1-5 genes, the full variable domain is: GAGVSQSPSNKVTEKGKDVELRCDPISGHTALYWYRQSLGQGLEFLIYFQGNSAPDKSGLPSDRFSAERTGGSVSTLTIQRTQQEDSAVYLCASSLQINSNQPQHFGDGTRLSIL.